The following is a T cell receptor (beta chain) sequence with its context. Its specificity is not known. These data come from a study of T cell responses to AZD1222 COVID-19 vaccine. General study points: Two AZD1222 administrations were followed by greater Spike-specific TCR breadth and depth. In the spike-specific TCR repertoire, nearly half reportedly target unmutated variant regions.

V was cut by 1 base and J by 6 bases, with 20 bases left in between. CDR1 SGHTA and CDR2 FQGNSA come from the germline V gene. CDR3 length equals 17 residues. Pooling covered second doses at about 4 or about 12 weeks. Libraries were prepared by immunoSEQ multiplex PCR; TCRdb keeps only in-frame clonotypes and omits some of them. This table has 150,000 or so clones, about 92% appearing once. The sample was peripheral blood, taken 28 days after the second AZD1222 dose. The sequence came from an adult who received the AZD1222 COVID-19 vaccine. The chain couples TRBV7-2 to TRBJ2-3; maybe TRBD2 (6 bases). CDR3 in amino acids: CASSLGTRSGGFDTQYF. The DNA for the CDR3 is TGTGCCAGCAGCTTAGGGACCCGCTCCGGGGGATTTGATACGCAGTATTTT.